This TCR beta chain was identified in a study of shared clonotypes between healthy human individuals. Overall study findings and caveats: Clonotype sharing among donors likely depends on sequencing depth.

Notes on this clone: As yet, its antigen is unknown.

A deep-level run was used for the assay. The method was immunoSEQ multiplex PCR; TCRdb's version includes in-frame clones alone and lacks a portion of them. The data show 2 million to 2.5 million clones, approximately 95% seen once. CDR3 length equals 13 residues. Germline V gene lookup returns CDR1 MNHEY and CDR2 SMNVEV (reference sequence). Trimming left V 6 bases short and J 7 bases short, with 15 bases between. The chain uses TRBV27 and TRBJ2-5, with a tentative D call TRBD2 (7 bases). The sequenced sample consisted of naive CD4+ T cells from PBMCs. Regarding subset: CD45RA+ positively selected. This sequence originates from a young man in good health. Some clones in this sample may be carry-over from other donors' samples. Here the CDR3 reads CASSGGQMGTQYF. The DNA for the CDR3 is TGTGCCAGCAGCGGGGGGCAAATGGGGACCCAGTACTTC.